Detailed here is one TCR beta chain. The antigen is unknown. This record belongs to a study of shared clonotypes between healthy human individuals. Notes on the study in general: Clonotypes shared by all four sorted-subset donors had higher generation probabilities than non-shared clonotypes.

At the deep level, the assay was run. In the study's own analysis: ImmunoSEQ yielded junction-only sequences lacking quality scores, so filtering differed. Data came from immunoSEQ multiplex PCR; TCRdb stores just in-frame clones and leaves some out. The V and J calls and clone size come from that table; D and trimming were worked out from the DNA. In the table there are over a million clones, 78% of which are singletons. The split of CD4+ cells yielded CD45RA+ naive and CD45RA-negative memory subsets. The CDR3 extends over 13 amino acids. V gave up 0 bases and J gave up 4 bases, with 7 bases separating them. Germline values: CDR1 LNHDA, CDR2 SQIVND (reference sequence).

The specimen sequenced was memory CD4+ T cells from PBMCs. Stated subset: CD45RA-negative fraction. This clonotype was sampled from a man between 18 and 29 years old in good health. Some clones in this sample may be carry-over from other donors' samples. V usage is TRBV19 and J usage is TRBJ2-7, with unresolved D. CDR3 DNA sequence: TGTGCCAGTAGTATAGATTATGAATACGAGCAGTACTTC. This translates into CASSIDYEYEQYF.